The 7 T cell receptor beta chains in this list originate from one sample, sequenced in a study of shared clonotypes between healthy human individuals. Some clones are missing from TCRdb's copy, which holds only in-frame ones; the method was immunoSEQ multiplex PCR. The sample has around 2.5 million clones, over 85% seen once. Sequencing was done on a sample of naive CD4+ T cells from PBMCs. As to subset: CD45RA+ positively selected. The receptors shown here come from a man between 18 and 29 years old in good health. Some clones in this sample may be carry-over from other donors' samples.

The chain has TRBV27 and TRBJ2-5; D may correspond to TRBD1 or TRBD2 (6 bases each). The CDR3 is 14 residues long. Germline V gene data show CDR1 as MNHEY and CDR2 as SMNVEV (reference sequence). V dropped 2 bases and J dropped 7 bases, with 14 bases sitting between them. The CDR3 coding sequence is TGTGCCAGCAGTTTACTGGAGGGGGTAGGGACCCAGTACTTC. Translating gives CASSLLEGVGTQYF.

The V call is TRBV5-1, the J call TRBJ1-1, with D possibly matching TRBD1 (5 bases). V was pared by 7 bases and J by 9 bases, with 19 bases between. Per the germline V gene, CDR1 is SGHRS and CDR2 is YFSETQ. The CDR3 runs to 13 residues. The CDR3 bases are TGCGCCAGCTACGAGGGTTCCGACAGAAAAGCTTTCTTT. Its protein product is CASYEGSDRKAFF.

This sequence joins TRBV6-1 and TRBJ2-1; 8 nucleotides agree with TRBD2. CDR3 size: 13 residues. Unmatched junction bases numbered 6, after V lost 10 bases and J lost 4 bases. CDR1 and CDR2 (germline): MNHNS, SASEGT. The CDR3 sequence is CAINSGSYNEQFF. The CDR3 DNA reads as TGTGCCATCAACAGCGGGAGTTACAATGAGCAGTTCTTC.

The rearrangement joins TRBV5-6 to TRBJ2-1, with TRBD1 matching over 7 bases. The CDR3 extends over 14 amino acids. Germline V gene lookup returns CDR1 SGHDT and CDR2 YYEEEE. Trimming took 2 bases from V and 6 from J; bases not matched to a gene: 5. DNA of the CDR3: TGTGCCAGCAGCTTCTCGGACAGGATCAATGAGCAGTTCTTC. As protein: CASSFSDRINEQFF.

The gene calls are TRBV30 and TRBJ2-1; 8 nucleotides match TRBD2. The CDR3 totals 16 residues. CDR1 GTSNPN and CDR2 SVGIG come from the germline V gene (reference sequence). V lost 1 base and J lost 5; bases outside the gene matches: 10. Here the CDR3 DNA reads TGTGCCTGGAGTGGGTGGGAGCGGGAGTTCCACAATGAGCAGTTCTTC. It specifies CAWSGWEREFHNEQFF.

CDR3 amino acids: CASSLEWTVYEQFF. As DNA, the CDR3 is TGTGCCAGCAGCTTAGAGTGGACTGTCTATGAGCAGTTCTTC. V usage is TRBV7-9 and J usage is TRBJ2-1; maybe TRBD2 (5 bases). CDR1 is SEHNR and CDR2 is FQNEAQ in the germline V gene (reference sequence). V gave up 1 base and J gave up 8 bases, with 12 bases separating them. The CDR3 runs 14 residues.

The J gene is TRBJ2-5, the V gene TRBV28; 8 positions agree with TRBD1. CDR3 length equals 14 residues. The germline V gene encodes CDR1 MDHEN and CDR2 SYDVKM. With V trimmed by 4 bases and J by 2 bases, 3 bases remained unmatched. The CDR3 region has the DNA TGTGCCAGCAGTTCCTGGGACAGGCAAGAGACCCAGTACTTC. Encoded protein: CASSSWDRQETQYF.